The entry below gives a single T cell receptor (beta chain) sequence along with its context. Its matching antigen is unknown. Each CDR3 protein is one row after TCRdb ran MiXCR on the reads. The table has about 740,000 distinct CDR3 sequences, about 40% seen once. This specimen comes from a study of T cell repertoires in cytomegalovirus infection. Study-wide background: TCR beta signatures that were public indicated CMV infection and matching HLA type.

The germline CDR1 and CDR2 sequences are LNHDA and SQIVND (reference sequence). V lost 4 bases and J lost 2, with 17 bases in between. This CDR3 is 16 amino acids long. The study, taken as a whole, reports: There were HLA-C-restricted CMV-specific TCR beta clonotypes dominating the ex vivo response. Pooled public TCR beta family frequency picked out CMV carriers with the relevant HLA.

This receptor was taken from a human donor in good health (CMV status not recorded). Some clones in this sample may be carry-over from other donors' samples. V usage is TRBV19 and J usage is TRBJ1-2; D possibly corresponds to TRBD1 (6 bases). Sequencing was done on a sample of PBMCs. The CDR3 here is CASSKGTRASNYGYTF. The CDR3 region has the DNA TGTGCCAGTAGTAAGGGGACAAGGGCCTCCAACTATGGCTACACCTTC. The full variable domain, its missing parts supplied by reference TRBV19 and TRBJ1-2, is DGGITQSPKYLFRKEGQNVTLSCEQNLNHDAMYWYRQDPGQGLRLIYYSQIVNDFQKGDIAEGYSVSREKKESFPLTVTSAQKNPTAFYLCASSKGTRASNYGYTFGSGTRLTVV.